The 15 T cell receptor beta chains listed next were all sequenced from one sample in a study of tumor and adjacent non-tumor tissue in lung cancer. A modified ARM-PCR protocol with three rounds of nested PCR amplified TCRbeta. Via MiXCR, TCRdb re-called the multiplex PCR reads, giving one row per CDR3 protein. The data show some 100,000 distinct CDR3 sequences, around 57% seen once. This sample's RNA came from whole unsorted tissue. Distant lung tissue was collected more than 3 cm away from the tumor edge. The sequencing sample was made of distant non-tumor lung tissue. These TCRs come from a man aged 60 to 75 with non-small cell lung cancer.

The V gene is TRBV15, the J gene TRBJ1-2; perhaps TRBD1 as D (6 bases). Deletions cut 0 bases from V and 5 bases from J, with 13 bases between. This CDR3 spans 15 amino acids. Germline CDR1 is LNHNV and CDR2 is YYDKDF (reference sequence). CDR3 nucleotides: TGTGCCACCAGCAGAGAGGGGGCCTCGGGATATGGCTACACCTTC. It translates to CATSREGASGYGYTF.

This clonotype was detected a few times. The chain has TRBV20-1 and TRBJ2-5; D is ambiguous. The germline CDR1 and CDR2 sequences are DFQATT and SNEGSKA (reference sequence). V lost 2 bases, J lost 2 bases, and 12 bases lay in between. This CDR3 is 14 amino acids long. Here the CDR3 DNA reads TGCAGTGCTAGAAATGTACTATCACAAGAGACCCAGTACTTC. It translates to CSARNVLSQETQYF.

About this clonotype itself: One end of the junction fails to match germline, which may point to a read error. The chain links TRBV6-5 to TRBJ2-2; 10 nucleotides line up with TRBD1. This CDR3 is 16 amino acids long. Germline lookup yields CDR1 MNHEY and CDR2 SVGAGI. The CDR3 DNA sequence: TGTGCCAGCGGTTACTCGGGGACAGGGGACACCGGGGAGCTGTTTTTT. This translates into CASGYSGTGDTGELFF.

The chain has TRBV5-1 and TRBJ2-1, with TRBD2 as a possible D gene (5 bases). Trimming shortened V by 0 bases and J by 8 bases, and 12 bases separated the two germline ends. CDR3 length: 14 residues. Per the germline V gene, CDR1 is SGHRS and CDR2 is YFSETQ. This chain's CDR3 is CASSLASRIDEQFF. In DNA form, the CDR3 reads TGCGCCAGCAGCTTGGCTAGCAGGATCGATGAGCAGTTCTTC.

Regarding this clonotype: The junction shows a germline mismatch at one end, possibly a read error. CDR3 sequence: CSVEGTGTRAHEQYF. The CDR3 DNA follows: TGCAGTGTTGAGGGGACAGGGACCAGAGCCCACGAGCAGTACTTC. V gene TRBV29-1 combines with J gene TRBJ2-7, with 9 positions matching TRBD1. Germline CDR1 reads SQVTM; CDR2 reads ANQGSEA. This CDR3 has 15 residues.

This clonotype was recorded at least ten times. The rearrangement uses TRBV6-6 and TRBJ1-1; D may be TRBD1 (6 bases). The V end lost 11 bases, the J end lost 0 bases, and 16 bases lay between the germline ends. The V gene's germline CDR1 is MNHNY and CDR2 SVGAGI (reference sequence). There are 14 residues in the CDR3. CDR3 nucleotides: TGTGCCGCCTACCCGGACAGTATGAACACTGAAGCTTTCTTT. Its protein product is CAAYPDSMNTEAFF.

The sample holds a few counts of this clonotype. The CDR3: CASSFGQPEAFF. CDR3 nucleotides: TGTGCCAGCAGCTTCGGACAGCCTGAAGCTTTCTTT. This chain links TRBV11-2 with TRBJ1-1; D is possibly TRBD1 (6 bases). The CDR3 runs to 12 residues. V lost 3 bases and J 6 bases, leaving 8 bases between the germline ends. Looked up from germline, CDR1 is SGHAT and CDR2 is FQNNGV.

On this clonotype itself: Germline and junction disagree at one end, which may indicate a read error. V and J are TRBV29-1 and TRBJ1-3, with D uncertain. Germline CDR1 and CDR2: SQVTM and ANQGSEA. CDR3 size: 14 residues. DNA of the CDR3: TGTGGCGTCTTGGTATGGGATACTGGAAACACCATATATTTT. Amino acids: CGVLVWDTGNTIYF.

Concerning this clonotype itself: A much larger clonotype is one base distant, so this may be a read error. The chain is built from TRBV28 and TRBJ2-3; D not certain. CDR3 length: 14 residues. Per germline, CDR1 MDHEN and CDR2 SYDVKM. V lost 7 bases, J lost 6 bases, and 17 bases lay in between. The CDR3 spells CASTSWLGRDTQYF. The CDR3 DNA is TGTGCCAGCACTTCCTGGCTGGGTCGCGATACGCAGTATTTT.

The V gene is TRBV20-1, the J gene TRBJ2-7, with D possibly being TRBD1 (7 bases). Trimming pared 2 bases from V and 3 bases from J, leaving 20 bases between. Germline loops: CDR1 DFQATT, CDR2 SNEGSKA (reference sequence). CDR3 size: 16 residues. The CDR3 nucleotides are TGCAGTGCTAGAAGGGGGGACAGCCATTCTGACTACGAGCAGTACTTC. Its translation is CSARRGDSHSDYEQYF.

J is TRBJ1-2 and V is TRBV6-1; TRBD1 aligns across 8 bases. With 7 bases clipped from V and 2 bases from J, the junction kept 12 bases outside the gene matches. Per the germline V gene, CDR1 is MNHNS and CDR2 is SASEGT. The CDR3 sequence is 16 residues long. The CDR3 protein is CASTRDRSSLNYGYTF. DNA of the CDR3: TGTGCCAGCACCAGGGACAGGAGTTCCCTCAACTATGGCTACACCTTC.

This clonotype was detected only a few times. One base away lies a much larger clone, so this may be a sequencing read error. The CDR3 end shows no conserved phenylalanine or tryptophan, and so a read error is likely. The DNA for the CDR3 is TGCGCCAGCAGCCAATCTTACGGGAGTATCTACAATGAGCAGTTCTCC. It encodes CASSQSYGSIYNEQFS. The V and J genes are TRBV4-3 and TRBJ2-1; D is possibly TRBD2 (6 bases). CDR1 and CDR2 from the germline V gene are LGHNA and YSLEER. This CDR3 has 16 residues. Deletions cut 2 bases from V and 3 bases from J, with 14 bases between.

Comments on this clonotype: Relative to the germline gene, one junction end is altered; a read error may explain this. This rearrangement joins TRBV6-1 to TRBJ2-1; the match to TRBD2 covers 11 bases. The DNA matches TRBJ2-7 better at its end, which makes the J call doubtful. The germline V gene has CDR1 MNHNS and CDR2 SASEGT. The CDR3 totals 15 residues. The DNA for the CDR3 is TGCGCCAGCAGTGAGACTAGCGGGACTTACAATGAGCAGTACTTC. It codes for CASSETSGTYNEQYF.

J is TRBJ2-5 and V is TRBV6-5, with 12 bases fitting TRBD1. The V gene's germline CDR1 is MNHEY and CDR2 SVGAGI. The trim removed 5 bases at V and 9 bases at J, leaving 16 bases unmatched. The CDR3 is made up of 17 amino acids. CDR3 loop: CASSGIGTGGGQEAQYF. CDR3 DNA sequence: TGTGCCAGCAGTGGGATCGGGACAGGGGGCGGCCAGGAGGCCCAGTACTTC.

This chain uses TRBV6-2 or TRBV6-3 with TRBJ2-7, with TRBD1 matching over 7 bases. Germline V lookup: CDR1 MNHEY, CDR2 SVGEGT. There are 13 residues in the CDR3. Written as DNA, the CDR3 is TGTGCAAATAGTTGGGACAGCTCGAACGAGCAGTACTTC. Translating gives CANSWDSSNEQYF.